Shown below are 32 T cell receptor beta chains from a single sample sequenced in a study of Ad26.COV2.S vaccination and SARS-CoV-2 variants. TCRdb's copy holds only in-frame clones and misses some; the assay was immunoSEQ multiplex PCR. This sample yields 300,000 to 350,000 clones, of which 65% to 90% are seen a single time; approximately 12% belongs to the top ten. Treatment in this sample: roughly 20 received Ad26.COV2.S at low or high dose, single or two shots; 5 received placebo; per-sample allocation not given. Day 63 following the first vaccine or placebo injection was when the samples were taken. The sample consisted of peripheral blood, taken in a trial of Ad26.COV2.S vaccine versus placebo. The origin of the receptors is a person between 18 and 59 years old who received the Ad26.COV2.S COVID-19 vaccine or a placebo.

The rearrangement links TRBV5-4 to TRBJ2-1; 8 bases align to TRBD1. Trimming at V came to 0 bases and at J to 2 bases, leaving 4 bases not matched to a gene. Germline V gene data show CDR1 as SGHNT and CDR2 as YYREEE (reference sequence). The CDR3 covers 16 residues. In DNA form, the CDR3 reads TGTGCCAGCAGCTTGGGTGGGGGACAGGCCTACAATGAGCAGTTCTTC. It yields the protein CASSLGGGQAYNEQFF.

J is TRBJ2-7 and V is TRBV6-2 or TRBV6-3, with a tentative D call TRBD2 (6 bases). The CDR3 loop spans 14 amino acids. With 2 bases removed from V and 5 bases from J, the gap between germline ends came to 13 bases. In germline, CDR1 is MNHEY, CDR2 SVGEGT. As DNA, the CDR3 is TGTGCCAGCAGTTACCCCGCGGGGCCCCACGAGCAGTACTTC. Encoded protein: CASSYPAGPHEQYF.

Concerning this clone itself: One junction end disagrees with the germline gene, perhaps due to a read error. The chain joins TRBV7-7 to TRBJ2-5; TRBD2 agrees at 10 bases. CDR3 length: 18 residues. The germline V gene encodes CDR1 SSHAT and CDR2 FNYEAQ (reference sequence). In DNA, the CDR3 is TGTGCTAGCAGCTCCCCTCTGGAGGCTAGCGGGGGACAAGAGACCCAGTACTTC. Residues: CASSSPLEASGGQETQYF.

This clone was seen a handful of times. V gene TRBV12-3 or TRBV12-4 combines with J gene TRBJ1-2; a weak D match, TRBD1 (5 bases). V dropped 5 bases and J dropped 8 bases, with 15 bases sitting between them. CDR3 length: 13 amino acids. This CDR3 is CASSLYGAQGYTF. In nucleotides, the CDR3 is TGTGCCAGCAGTCTTTATGGGGCTCAAGGCTACACCTTC.

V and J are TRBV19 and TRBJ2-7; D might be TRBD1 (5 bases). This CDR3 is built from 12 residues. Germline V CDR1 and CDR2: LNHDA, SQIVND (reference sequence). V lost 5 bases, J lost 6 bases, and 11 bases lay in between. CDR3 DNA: TGTGCCAGTAGTGGACACTGGGGCGAGCAGTACTTC. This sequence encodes CASSGHWGEQYF.

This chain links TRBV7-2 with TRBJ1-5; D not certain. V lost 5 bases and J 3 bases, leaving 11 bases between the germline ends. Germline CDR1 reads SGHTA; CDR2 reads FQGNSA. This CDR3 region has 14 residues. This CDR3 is CASSPDGNNQPQHF. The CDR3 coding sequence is TGTGCCAGCAGCCCTGACGGGAACAATCAGCCCCAGCATTTT.

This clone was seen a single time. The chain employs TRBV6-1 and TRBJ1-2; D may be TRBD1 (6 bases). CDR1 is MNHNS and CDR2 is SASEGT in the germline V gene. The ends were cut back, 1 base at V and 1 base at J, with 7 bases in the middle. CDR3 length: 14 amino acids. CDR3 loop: CASSEGDINYGYTF. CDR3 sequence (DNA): TGTGCCAGCAGTGAAGGGGACATTAACTATGGCTACACCTTC.

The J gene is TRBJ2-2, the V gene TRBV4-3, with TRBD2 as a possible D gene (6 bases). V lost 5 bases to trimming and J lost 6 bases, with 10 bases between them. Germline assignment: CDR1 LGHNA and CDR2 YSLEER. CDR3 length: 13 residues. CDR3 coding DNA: TGCGCCAGCAGCTTGAGCGGGTCCGGGGAGCTGTTTTTT. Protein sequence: CASSLSGSGELFF.

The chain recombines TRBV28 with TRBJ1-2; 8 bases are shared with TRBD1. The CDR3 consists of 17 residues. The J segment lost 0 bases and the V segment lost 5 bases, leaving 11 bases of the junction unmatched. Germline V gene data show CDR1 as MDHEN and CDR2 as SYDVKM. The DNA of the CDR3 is TGTGCCAGCAGTCTCGGCGGACAGGGAGCTACTAACTATGGCTACACCTTC. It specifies CASSLGGQGATNYGYTF.

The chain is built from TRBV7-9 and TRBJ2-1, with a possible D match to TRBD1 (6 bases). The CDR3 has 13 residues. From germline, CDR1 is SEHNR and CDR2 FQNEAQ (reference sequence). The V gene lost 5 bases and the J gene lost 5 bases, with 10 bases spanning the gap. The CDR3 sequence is CASSAGVHNEQFF. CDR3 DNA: TGTGCCAGCAGCGCAGGGGTCCACAATGAGCAGTTCTTC.

CDR3 DNA sequence: TGTGCCAGCTCCAAGCGGGAGACGATGGATGAGCAGTTCTTC. Its protein is CASSKRETMDEQFF. J is TRBJ2-1 and V is TRBV28; 8 bases match TRBD2. Germline V gene data show CDR1 as MDHEN and CDR2 as SYDVKM. V was clipped by 8 bases and J by 8 bases; unmatched bases: 11. The CDR3 totals 14 residues.

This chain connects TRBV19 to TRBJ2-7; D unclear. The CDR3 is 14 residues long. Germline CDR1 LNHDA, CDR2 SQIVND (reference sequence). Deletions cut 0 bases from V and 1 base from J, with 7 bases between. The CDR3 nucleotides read TGTGCCAGTAGTATAGATCTAGAGTCCTACGAGCAGTACTTC. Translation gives CASSIDLESYEQYF. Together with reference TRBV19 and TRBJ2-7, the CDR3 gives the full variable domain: DGGITQSPKYLFRKEGQNVTLSCEQNLNHDAMYWYRQDPGQGLRLIYYSQIVNDFQKGDIAEGYSVSREKKESFPLTVTSAQKNPTAFYLCASSIDLESYEQYFGPGTRLTVT.

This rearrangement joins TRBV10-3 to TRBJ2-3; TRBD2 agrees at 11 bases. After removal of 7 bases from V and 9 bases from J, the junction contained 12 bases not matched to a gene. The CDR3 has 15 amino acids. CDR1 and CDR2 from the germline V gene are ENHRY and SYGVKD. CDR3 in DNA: TGTGCCATCACCAGTGATAGCGGGAGGGCAGGGACGCAGTATTTT. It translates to CAITSDSGRAGTQYF.

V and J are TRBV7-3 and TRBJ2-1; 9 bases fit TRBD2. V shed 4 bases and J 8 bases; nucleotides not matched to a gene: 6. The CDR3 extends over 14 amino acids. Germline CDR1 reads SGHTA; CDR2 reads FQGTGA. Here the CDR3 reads CASSYGLANDEQFF. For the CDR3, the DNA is TGTGCCAGCAGCTACGGACTAGCGAACGATGAGCAGTTCTTC.

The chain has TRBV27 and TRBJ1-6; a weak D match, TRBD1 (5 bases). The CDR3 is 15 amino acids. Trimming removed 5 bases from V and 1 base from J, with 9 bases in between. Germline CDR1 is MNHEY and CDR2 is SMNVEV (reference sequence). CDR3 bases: TGTGCCAGCAGTACCCAGGGATCCTATAATTCACCCCTCCACTTT. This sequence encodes CASSTQGSYNSPLHF.

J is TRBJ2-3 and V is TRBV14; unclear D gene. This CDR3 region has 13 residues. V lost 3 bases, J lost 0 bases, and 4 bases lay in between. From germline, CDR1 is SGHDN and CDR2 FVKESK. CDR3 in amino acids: CASSQGSTDTQYF. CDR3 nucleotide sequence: TGTGCCAGCAGCCAGGGAAGCACAGATACGCAGTATTTT.

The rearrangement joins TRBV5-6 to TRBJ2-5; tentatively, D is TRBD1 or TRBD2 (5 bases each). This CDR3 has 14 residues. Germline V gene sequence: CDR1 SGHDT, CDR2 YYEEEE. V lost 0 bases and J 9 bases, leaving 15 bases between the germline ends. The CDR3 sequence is CASSLGDGLRAQYF. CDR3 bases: TGTGCCAGCAGCTTGGGGGACGGATTACGGGCCCAGTACTTC.

The CDR3 is CASSPSGGWTDTQYF. CDR3 nucleotide sequence: TGTGCCAGCAGCCCCAGCGGGGGTTGGACAGATACGCAGTATTTT. The chain couples TRBV4-2 to TRBJ2-3, with 8 bases fitting TRBD2. The trim removed 4 bases at V and 3 bases at J, leaving 6 bases unmatched. The CDR3 totals 15 residues. Germline V gene lookup returns CDR1 LGHNA and CDR2 YNFKEQ.

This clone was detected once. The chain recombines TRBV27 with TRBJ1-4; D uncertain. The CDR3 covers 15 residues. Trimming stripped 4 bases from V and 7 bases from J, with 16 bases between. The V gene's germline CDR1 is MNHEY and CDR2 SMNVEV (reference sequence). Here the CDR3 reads CASSSGGAVGEKLFF. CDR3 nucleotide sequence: TGTGCCAGCAGTTCGGGAGGAGCTGTAGGTGAAAAACTGTTTTTT.

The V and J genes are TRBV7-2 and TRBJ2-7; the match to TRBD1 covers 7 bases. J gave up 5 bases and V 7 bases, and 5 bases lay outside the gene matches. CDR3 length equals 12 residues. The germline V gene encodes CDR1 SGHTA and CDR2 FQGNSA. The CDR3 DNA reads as TGTGCCAGCACAGACAGGGTTCACGAGCAGTACTTC. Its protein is CASTDRVHEQYF.

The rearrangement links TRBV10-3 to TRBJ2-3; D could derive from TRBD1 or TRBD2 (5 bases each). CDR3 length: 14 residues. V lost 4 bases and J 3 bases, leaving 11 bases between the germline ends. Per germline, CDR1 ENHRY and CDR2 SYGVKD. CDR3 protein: CAISGDLGTDTQYF. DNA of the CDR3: TGTGCCATCAGTGGGGACCTGGGGACAGATACGCAGTATTTT.

Written as DNA, the CDR3 is TGTGCCAGCAGCTTTTGGAACGCAGATCAGCCCCAGCATTTT. Its protein is CASSFWNADQPQHF. The V call is TRBV5-5, the J call TRBJ1-5; D unclear. There are 14 residues in the CDR3. V lost 2 bases to trimming and J lost 5 bases, with 11 bases between them. Looked up from germline, CDR1 is SGHKS and CDR2 is YYEKEE (reference sequence).

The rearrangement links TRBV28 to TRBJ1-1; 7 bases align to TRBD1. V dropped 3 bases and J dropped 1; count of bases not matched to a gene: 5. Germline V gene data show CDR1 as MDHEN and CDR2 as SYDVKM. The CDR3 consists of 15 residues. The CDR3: CASSFSGGRNTEAFF. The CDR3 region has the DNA TGTGCCAGCAGTTTCTCAGGGGGAAGGAACACTGAAGCTTTCTTT.

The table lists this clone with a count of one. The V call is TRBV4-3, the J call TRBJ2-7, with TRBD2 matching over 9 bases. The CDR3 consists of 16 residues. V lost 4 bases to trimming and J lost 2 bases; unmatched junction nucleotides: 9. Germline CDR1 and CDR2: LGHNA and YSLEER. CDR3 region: CASSLISGSSAYEQYF. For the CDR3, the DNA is TGCGCCAGCAGCCTCATTAGCGGGAGTAGCGCCTACGAGCAGTACTTC.

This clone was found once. CDR3 loop: CASSAVPGLAGITSTDTQYF. The DNA for the CDR3 is TGTGCCAGCAGTGCCGTACCGGGACTAGCGGGGATAACTAGCACAGATACGCAGTATTTT. The chain links TRBV6-2 or TRBV6-3 to TRBJ2-3; 13 bases are a match to TRBD2. Germline trimming cut 5 bases from V and 0 bases from J; bases unmatched to any gene: 14. Germline values: CDR1 MNHEY, CDR2 SVGEGT. The CDR3 length is 20 residues.

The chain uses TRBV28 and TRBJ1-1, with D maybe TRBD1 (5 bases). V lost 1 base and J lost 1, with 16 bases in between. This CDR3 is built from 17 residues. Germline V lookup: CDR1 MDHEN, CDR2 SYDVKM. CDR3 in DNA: TGTGCCAGCAGTTTATCGGGGGGTACAGGCCCGAACACTGAAGCTTTCTTT. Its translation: CASSLSGGTGPNTEAFF. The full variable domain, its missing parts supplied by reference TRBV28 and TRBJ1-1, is DVKVTQSSRYLVKRTGEKVFLECVQDMDHENMFWYRQDPGLGLRLIYFSYDVKMKEKGDIPEGYSVSREKKERFSLILESASTNQTSMYLCASSLSGGTGPNTEAFFGQGTRLTVV.

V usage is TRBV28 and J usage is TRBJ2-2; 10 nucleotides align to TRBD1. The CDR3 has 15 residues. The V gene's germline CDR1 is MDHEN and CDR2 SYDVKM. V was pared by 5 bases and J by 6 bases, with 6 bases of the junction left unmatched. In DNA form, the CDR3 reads TGTGCCAGCAGTGGGGGACAGGGGATAGCCGGGGAGCTGTTTTTT. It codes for CASSGGQGIAGELFF.

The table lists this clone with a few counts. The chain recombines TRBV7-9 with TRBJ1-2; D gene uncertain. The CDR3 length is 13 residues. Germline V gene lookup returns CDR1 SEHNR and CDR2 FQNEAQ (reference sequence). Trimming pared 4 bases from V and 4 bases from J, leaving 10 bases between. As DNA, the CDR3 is TGTGCCAGCAGCTATCCCGGGTCCTATGGCTACACCTTC. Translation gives CASSYPGSYGYTF.

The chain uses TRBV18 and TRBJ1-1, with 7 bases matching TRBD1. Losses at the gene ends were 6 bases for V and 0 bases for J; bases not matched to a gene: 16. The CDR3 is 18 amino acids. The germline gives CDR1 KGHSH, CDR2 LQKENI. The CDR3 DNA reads TGTGCCAGCTCTCAATATACCGGGACAGCTGGAATGAACACTGAAGCTTTCTTT. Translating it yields CASSQYTGTAGMNTEAFF.

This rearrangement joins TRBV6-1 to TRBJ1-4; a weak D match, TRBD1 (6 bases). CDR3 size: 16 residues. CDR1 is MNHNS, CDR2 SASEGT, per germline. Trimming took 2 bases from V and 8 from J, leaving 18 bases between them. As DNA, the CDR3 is TGTGCCAGCAGTGAACAGGGGTCTAGGCCGAAAGAAAAACTGTTTTTT. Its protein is CASSEQGSRPKEKLFF.

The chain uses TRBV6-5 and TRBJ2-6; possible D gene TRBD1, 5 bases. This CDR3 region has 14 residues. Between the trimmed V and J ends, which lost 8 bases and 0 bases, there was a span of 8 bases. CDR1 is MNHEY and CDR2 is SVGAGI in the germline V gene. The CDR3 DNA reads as TGTGCCAGCGGGGCGTCCTCTGGGGCCAACGTCCTGACTTTC. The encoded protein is CASGASSGANVLTF.

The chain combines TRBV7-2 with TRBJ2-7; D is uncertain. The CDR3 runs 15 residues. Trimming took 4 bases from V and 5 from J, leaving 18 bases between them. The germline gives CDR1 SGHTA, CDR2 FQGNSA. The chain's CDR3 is CASSSQTRSPHEQYF. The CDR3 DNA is TGTGCCAGCAGCTCTCAAACAAGAAGCCCTCACGAGCAGTACTTC.